The present T cell receptor beta chain was sequenced within a study of shared clonotypes between healthy human individuals. General study results and limits: Shared across a few donors were around 5% of the naive CD4 clonotypes.

About this clone itself: What it binds is unknown.

Healthy HIV-negative adults without recent acute infections or vaccinations served as donors. The donors, all of them Caucasian adults, lived in Nashville, Tennessee. Replicate PCRs from sorted subsets contained roughly 220 ng DNA, which is around 30,000 T cell genomes. Only in-frame clones appear in the TCRdb table, and some are missing; sequencing was by immunoSEQ multiplex PCR. The sample has some 790,000 clones, about two thirds seen once. Trimming removed 5 bases from V and 0 bases from J, with 19 bases in between. Looked up from germline, CDR1 is MDHEN and CDR2 is SYDVKM. The CDR3 has 17 residues.

The V and J genes are TRBV28 and TRBJ1-1; D remains ambiguous. The sequenced sample was memory CD4+ T cells sorted from blood. Subset reported: CD45RA-negative fraction. This receptor was obtained from a woman under 40 in good health. As DNA, the CDR3 is TGTGCCAGCAGTCCACCCCGCGTTGTTGACTTGAACACTGAAGCTTTCTTT. Its translation is CASSPPRVVDLNTEAFF.